This T cell receptor (beta chain) was observed in a study of T cell responses to AZD1222 COVID-19 vaccine (dated by TCRdb to the early 2020s). Notes on the research overall: Because spike-specific TCR depth and breadth did not differ between the two schedules, AZD1222 recipients who got a second dose at roughly 4 weeks were pooled with those who got a second dose at roughly 12 weeks. TCR sequencing covered approximately 230 trial participants: 207 given two doses of AZD1222 and approximately 26 given two doses of MenACWY control vaccine. Enrollment into the trials was organized by age into subgroups of 18-55, 56-69 and 70-plus years, and those subgroups contained 148, 28 and 57 TCR-sequenced participants, respectively. The research as a whole found: Only five to seven AZD1222 recipients were SARS-CoV-2 seropositive at baseline, limiting conclusions about previously exposed vaccinees. Most participants were white British and females outnumbered males, and the authors suggested that clonal diversity may have been underestimated. The 56-69-year group was small, and its depth increase did not reach significance, likely because of low power. After two AZD1222 doses, both the breadth and the depth of spike-specific TCRs were significantly higher than at day 0 and than in MenACWY recipients. Nearly half of unique spike-specific TCRs reportedly recognized epitopes outside regions mutated in the B.1.351 and B.1.1.7 variants. The vaccine-associated CD4 TCRs covered the entire spike protein, and the dominant responses fell in regions 160-218 and 743-854. Because no day 14 peak-response samples were available, repertoires were characterized only after the peak T cell response.

The time point tag for this specimen amounts to: baseline before first vaccination. Samples from vaccinated people were obtained from the UK trials COV001 and COV002, which included a single-blind randomized controlled phase 2/3 trial of AZD1222 (ChAdOx1 nCoV-19) in healthy adults. Trial participant PBMC samples were collected at day 0 and day 28 after the second dose for TCRbeta chain sequencing. As for this clone: No antigen is known for it. Per-base quality was not reported, and no clone a single base away is much larger than it.

V ends up 0 bases short and J 10 bases short, with an unmatched junction base count of 5. From a lookup of the germline V gene, CDR1 and CDR2 are ENHRY and SYGVKD. The CDR3, cysteine through phenylalanine, is 13 amino acids long. Only the CDR3 region is kept as DNA, spanning 39 bases read in frame from base 1. The CDR3 regions of human TCRbeta chains were analyzed by immunosequencing. On the study's bioinformatics: Repertoire TCRs were checked for matches against a reference library of SARS-CoV-2-specific TCRs that had been generated using the MIRA antigen-specificity platform. Breadth was defined as the fraction of unique TCRs that were SARS-CoV-2-associated. Depth was defined as the fraction of total T cells that were SARS-CoV-2-associated. Using the MIRA data, each spike-specific TCR was mapped to the spike region that the TCR reacts to and placed in a CD4 or CD8 class. Log10-transformed breadth and depth values were compared by one-way ANOVA with Sidak's multiple comparisons tests. TCRdb took over this immuneACCESS table, retaining in-frame rearrangements with V and J assigned. Such tables are incomplete; in checked studies, under half of the missing clones stem from an unresolved V gene, and the remainder is unexplained. That table furnishes V, J and clone size, whereas the DNA furnished D and trimming. For this sample there are some 49,000 clones; 60% to 85% appear just once. Clones ranked in the top ten supply roughly 7% of the sample.

The sequences come from peripheral blood, collected on day 0 of AZD1222 vaccination. This TCR derives from an adult in good health. The chain joins TRBV10-3 to TRBJ1-2, with 7 bases matching TRBD1. In nucleotides, the sequence is TGTGCCATCAGTGAGTCCAGACAGGGACACTACACCTTC. It encodes CAISESRQGHYTF.